This T cell receptor beta chain was sequenced during a study of CD8+ T cells in alopecia areata. On the study more broadly: Tofacitinib administration to treated patients was oral, at 5 to 10 mg twice daily. Notes on the study in general: Possibly as an HLA-related effect, TCR sharing across patients appeared less clear than in mice.

Treatment described: oral pan-JAK inhibitor, 5-10 mg twice daily. The CDR3 is 13 residues long. The germline CDR1 and CDR2 sequences are SGHDT and YYEEEE. Deletions cut 4 bases from V and 6 bases from J, with 10 bases between. Reverse transcription of extracted RNA yielded cDNA, which provided the sequencing template. Some clones are missing from TCRdb's copy, which holds only in-frame ones; the method was immunoSEQ multiplex PCR. The data contain fewer than 150,000 clones, roughly 63% of them singletons. This clone was found a few times. Antigen: not known. Sequencing was performed on CD8+ T cells sorted from blood, taken at week 4, from a patient treated with tofacitinib. This clonotype was obtained from a human donor with alopecia areata. This sequence joins TRBV5-6 and TRBJ2-2; tentative D call: TRBD2 (6 bases). The CDR3, as DNA: TGTGCCAGCAGCCTGGGACTGCCCGGGGAGCTGTTTTTT. Encoded protein: CASSLGLPGELFF.